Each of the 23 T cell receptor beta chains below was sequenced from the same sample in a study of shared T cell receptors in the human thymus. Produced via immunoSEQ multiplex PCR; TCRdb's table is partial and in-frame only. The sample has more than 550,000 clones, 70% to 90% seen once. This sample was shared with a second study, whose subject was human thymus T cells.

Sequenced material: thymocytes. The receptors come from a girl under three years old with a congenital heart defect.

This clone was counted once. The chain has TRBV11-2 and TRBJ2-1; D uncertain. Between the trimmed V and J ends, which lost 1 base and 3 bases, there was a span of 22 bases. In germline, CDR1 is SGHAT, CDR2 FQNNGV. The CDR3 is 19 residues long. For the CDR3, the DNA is TGTGCCAGCAGCTTAGGAGGTGCGCCTGACCCTCAACTCTACAATGAGCAGTTCTTC. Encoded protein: CASSLGGAPDPQLYNEQFF.

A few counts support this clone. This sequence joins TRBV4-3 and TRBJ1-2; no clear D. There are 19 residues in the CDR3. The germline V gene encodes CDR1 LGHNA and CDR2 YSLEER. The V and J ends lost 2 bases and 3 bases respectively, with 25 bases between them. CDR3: CASSQTPGGGLSRHYGYTF. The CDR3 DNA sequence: TGCGCCAGCAGCCAAACCCCGGGAGGAGGGCTTTCCAGACACTATGGCTACACCTTC.

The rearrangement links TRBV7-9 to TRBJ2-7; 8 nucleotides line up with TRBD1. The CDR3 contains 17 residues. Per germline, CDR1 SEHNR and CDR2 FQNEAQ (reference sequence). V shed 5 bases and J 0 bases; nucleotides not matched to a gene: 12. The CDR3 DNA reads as TGTGCCAGCAGCCACTCAGGACACAGGGGGGACTCCTACGAGCAGTACTTC. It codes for CASSHSGHRGDSYEQYF.

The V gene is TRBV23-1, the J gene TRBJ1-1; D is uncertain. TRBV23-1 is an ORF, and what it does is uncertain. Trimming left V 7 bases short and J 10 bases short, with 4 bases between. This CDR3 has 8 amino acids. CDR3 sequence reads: CASTRAFF. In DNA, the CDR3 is TGCGCCAGCACGAGAGCTTTCTTT.

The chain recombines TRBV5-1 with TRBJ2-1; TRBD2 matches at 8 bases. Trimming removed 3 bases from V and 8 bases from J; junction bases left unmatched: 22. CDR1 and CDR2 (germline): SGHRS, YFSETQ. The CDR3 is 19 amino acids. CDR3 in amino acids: CASSSDPLAEAGGRDEQFF. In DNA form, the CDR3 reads TGCGCCAGCAGCTCGGATCCCCTTGCCGAGGCGGGGGGTCGGGATGAGCAGTTCTTC.

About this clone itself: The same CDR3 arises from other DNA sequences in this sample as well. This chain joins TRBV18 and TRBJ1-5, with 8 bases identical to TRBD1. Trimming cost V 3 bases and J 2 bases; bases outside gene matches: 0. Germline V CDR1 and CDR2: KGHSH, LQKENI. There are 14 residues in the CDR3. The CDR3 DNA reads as TGTGCCAGCTCACCGACAGGGGGCAATCAGCCCCAGCATTTT. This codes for CASSPTGGNQPQHF.

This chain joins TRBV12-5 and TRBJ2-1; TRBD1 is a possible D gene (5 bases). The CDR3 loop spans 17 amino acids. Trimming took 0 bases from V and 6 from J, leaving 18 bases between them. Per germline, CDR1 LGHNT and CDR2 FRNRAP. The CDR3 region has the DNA TGTGCTAGTGGTTTGGTAGTGGGGCCAGGAATTTTCAATGAGCAGTTCTTC. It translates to CASGLVVGPGIFNEQFF.

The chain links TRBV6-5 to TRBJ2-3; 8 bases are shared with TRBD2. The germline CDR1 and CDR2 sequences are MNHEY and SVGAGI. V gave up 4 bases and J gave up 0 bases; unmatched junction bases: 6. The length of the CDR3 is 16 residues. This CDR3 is CASSSERGTSTDTQYF. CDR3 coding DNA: TGTGCCAGCAGTTCTGAGCGGGGGACTAGCACAGATACGCAGTATTTT.

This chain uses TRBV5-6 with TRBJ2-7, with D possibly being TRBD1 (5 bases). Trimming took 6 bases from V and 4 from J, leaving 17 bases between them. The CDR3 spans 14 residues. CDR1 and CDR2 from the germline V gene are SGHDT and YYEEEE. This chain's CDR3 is CASTHFQDRYEQYF. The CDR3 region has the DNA TGTGCCAGCACCCACTTCCAAGACAGATACGAGCAGTACTTC.

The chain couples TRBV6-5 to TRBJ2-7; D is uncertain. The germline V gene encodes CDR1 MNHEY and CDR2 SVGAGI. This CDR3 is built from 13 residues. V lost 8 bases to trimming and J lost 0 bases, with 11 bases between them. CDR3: CASCPLASYEQYF. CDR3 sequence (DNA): TGTGCCAGCTGCCCCCTGGCCTCCTACGAGCAGTACTTC.

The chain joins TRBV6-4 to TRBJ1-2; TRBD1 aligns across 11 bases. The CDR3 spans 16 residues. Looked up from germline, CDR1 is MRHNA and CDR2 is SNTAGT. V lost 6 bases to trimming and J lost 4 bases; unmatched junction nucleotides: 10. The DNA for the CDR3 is TGTGCCAGCAGGGGCTATGGGACAGGGGGAACCTATGGCTACACCTTC. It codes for CASRGYGTGGTYGYTF.

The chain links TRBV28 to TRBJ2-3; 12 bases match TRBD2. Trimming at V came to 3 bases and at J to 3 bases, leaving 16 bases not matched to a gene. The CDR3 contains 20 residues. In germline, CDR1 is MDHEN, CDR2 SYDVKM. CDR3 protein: CASSLRSSGGARYRTDTQYF. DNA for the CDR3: TGTGCCAGCAGTTTGAGGTCTAGCGGGGGGGCCCGCTATAGAACAGATACGCAGTATTTT.

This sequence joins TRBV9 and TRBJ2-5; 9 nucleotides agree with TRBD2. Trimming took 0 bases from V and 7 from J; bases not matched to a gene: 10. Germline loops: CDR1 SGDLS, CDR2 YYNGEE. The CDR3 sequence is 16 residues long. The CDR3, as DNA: TGTGCCAGCAGCGTAGCCCAGCGGGGGGCAGATCGGACCCAGTACTTC. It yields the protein CASSVAQRGADRTQYF.

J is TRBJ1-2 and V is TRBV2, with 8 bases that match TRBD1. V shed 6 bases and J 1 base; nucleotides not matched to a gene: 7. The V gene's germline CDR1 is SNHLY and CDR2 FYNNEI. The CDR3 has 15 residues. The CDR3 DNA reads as TGTGCCAGCAGCCGAGGGACAGGCTATAACTATGGCTACACCTTC. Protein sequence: CASSRGTGYNYGYTF.

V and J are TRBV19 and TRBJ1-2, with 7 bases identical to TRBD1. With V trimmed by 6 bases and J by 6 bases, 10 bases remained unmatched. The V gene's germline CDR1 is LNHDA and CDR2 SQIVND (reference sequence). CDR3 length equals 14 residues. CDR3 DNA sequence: TGTGCCAGTAGCCAACCAGGGGGATCAAATGGCTACACCTTC. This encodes CASSQPGGSNGYTF.

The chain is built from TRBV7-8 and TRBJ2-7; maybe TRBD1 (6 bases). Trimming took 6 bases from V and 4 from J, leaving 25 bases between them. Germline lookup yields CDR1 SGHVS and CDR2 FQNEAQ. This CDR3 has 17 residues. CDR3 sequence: CASRQGPWMWAIYEQYF. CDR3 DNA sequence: TGTGCCAGCAGACAGGGACCGTGGATGTGGGCGATTTACGAGCAGTACTTC.

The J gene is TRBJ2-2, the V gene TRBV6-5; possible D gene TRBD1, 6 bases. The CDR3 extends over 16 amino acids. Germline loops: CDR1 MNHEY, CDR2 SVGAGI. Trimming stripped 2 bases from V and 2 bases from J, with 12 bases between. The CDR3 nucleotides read TGTGCCAGCAGTTACCGACAGGTACAAAACACCGGGGAGCTGTTTTTT. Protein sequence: CASSYRQVQNTGELFF.

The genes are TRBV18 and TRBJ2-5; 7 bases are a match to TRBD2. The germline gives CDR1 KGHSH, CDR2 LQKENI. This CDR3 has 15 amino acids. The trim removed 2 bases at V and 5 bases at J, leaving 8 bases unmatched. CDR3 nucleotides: TGTGCCAGCTCACCAGCCAAACTAGCGTCGGAGACCCAGTACTTC. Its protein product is CASSPAKLASETQYF.

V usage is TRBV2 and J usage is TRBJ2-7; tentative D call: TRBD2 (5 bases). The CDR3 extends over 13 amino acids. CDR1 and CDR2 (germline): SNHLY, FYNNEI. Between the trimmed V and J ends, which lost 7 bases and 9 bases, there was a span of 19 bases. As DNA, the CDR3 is TGTGCCAGCAAAGGACTCCCCGCAGGATCGCAGTACTTC. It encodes CASKGLPAGSQYF.

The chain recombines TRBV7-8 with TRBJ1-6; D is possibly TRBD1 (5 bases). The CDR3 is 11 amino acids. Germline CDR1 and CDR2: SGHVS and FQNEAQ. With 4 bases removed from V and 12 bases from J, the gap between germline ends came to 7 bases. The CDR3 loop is CASSSGGPLHF. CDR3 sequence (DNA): TGTGCCAGCAGCTCCGGGGGACCCCTCCACTTT.

CDR3 residues: CASSLKRFKTEAFF. As DNA, the CDR3 is TGTGCCAGCAGTTTAAAGAGGTTTAAGACTGAAGCTTTCTTT. The chain recombines TRBV27 with TRBJ1-1, with D unclear. The V end was cut by 2 bases, the J end by 5 bases, with 12 bases between. CDR3 length: 14 amino acids. Germline V gives CDR1 MNHEY, CDR2 SMNVEV (reference sequence).

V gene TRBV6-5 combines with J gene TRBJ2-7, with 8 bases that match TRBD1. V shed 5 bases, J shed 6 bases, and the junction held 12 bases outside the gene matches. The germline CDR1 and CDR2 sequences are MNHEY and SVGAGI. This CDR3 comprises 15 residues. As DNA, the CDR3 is TGTGCCAGCAGTCCGGGACAGGTGGTTCCCCTCGAGCAGTACTTC. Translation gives CASSPGQVVPLEQYF.

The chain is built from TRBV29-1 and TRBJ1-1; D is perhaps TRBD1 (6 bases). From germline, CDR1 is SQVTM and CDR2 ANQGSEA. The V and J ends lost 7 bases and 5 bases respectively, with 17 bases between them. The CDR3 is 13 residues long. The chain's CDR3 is CSAGGRRGTEAFF. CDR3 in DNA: TGCAGCGCGGGGGGCAGGAGGGGAACTGAAGCTTTCTTT.